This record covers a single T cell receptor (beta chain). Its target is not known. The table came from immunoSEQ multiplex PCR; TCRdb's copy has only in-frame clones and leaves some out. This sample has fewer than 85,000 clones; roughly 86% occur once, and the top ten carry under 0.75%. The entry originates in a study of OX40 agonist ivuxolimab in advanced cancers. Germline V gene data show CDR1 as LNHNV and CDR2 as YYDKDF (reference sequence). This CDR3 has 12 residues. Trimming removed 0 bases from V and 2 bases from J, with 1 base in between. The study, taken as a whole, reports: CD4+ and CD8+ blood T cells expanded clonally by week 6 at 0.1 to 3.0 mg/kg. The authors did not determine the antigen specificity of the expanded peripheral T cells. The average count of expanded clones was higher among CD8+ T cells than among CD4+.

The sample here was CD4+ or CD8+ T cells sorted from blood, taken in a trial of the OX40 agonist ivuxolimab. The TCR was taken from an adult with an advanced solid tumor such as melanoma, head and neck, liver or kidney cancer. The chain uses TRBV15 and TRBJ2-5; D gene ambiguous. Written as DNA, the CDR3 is TGTGCCACCAGCAGAGATCAAGAGACCCAGTACTTC. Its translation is CATSRDQETQYF.